This T cell receptor beta chain appears in the sequencing data of a study of regulatory T cells in long-lasting Graves disease. Study background: Persistent cases were those of Graves' disease that involved over 5 years of antithyroid drugs with positive TSH receptor antibodies.

Time point indicated: persistent/refractory GD, antithyroid drugs over 5 years with positive TRAb. RNA extracted from PBMCs served as the sequencing template. As collected, the peripheral blood samples measured approximately 10 milliliters each and went into EDTA tubes. This CDR3 has 14 residues. The germline CDR1 and CDR2 sequences are SGHTA and FQGNSA. Trimming took off 4 bases at V and 2 bases at J, with 12 bases between the two ends. General observations from the study: In persistent patients, shared public clonotypes (under 3,000) outnumbered those in new patients (around 1,000).

This clonotype showed up many times. Its matching antigen is unknown. Libraries of TCR beta came from iRepertoire HTBI primers plus Arm-PCR of CDR3 regions. Methods used by the authors: Throughout the samples, researchers identified roughly 57 TRBV and some 14 TRBJ segments. TCRdb analysed the multiplex PCR reads with MiXCR anew, one entry per CDR3 protein. These V and J calls are TCRdb output, not the study's own analysis. This table holds roughly 450,000 distinct CDR3 sequences, around 24% found once. The rearrangement uses TRBV7-2 and TRBJ2-7; D gene unclear. The receptor was isolated from a female donor with Graves disease. The sample consisted of peripheral blood mononuclear cells (PBMCs), taken when the disease was refractory, from a patient treated with antithyroid drugs. In nucleotides, the CDR3 is TGTGCCAGCAGCTCATGGACCCGTACCTACGAGCAGTACTTC. It is translated as CASSSWTRTYEQYF.